This record looks at one TCR beta chain sequence and its context. Trimming stripped 1 base from V and 7 bases from J, with 10 bases between. CDR3 size: 13 residues. Per germline, CDR1 MNHNS and CDR2 SASEGT. TCRdb used MiXCR to reprocess the RT-PCR reads, holding one entry per CDR3 protein. Among about 960,000 distinct CDR3 sequences, approximately 18% were seen once, and the ten largest hold 6%. This record comes from a study of patients and donors after allogeneic stem cell transplantation. Sequencing used blood, either unsorted or a sorted T cell fraction (not recorded which). The receptor was derived from a human donor who was either an allogeneic HSCT recipient or a stem cell or donor lymphocyte infusion donor (not recorded which). It is not recorded whose cells these are; they may come from a transplant donor. The rearrangement uses TRBV6-1 and TRBJ2-5; no firm D call. The CDR3 protein is CASSEGPKGTQYF. CDR3 sequence (DNA): TGTGCCAGCAGTGAAGGCCCGAAAGGGACCCAGTACTTC.